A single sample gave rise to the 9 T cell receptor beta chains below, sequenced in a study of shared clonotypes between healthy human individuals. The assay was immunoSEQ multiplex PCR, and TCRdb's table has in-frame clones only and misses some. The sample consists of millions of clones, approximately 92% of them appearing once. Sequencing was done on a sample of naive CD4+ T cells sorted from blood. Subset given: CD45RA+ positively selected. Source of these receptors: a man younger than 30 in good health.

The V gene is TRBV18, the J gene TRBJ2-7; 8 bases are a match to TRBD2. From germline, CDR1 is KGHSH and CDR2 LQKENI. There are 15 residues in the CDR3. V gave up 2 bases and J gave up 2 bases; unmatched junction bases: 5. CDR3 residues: CASSPGASGPYEQYF. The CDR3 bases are TGTGCCAGCTCACCAGGGGCTAGCGGGCCCTACGAGCAGTACTTC.

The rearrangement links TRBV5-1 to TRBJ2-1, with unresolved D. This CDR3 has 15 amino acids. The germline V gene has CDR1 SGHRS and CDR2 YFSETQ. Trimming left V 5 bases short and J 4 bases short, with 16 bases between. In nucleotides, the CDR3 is TGCGCCAGCAGGCTTGGACCGGGTTTATACAATGAGCAGTTCTTC. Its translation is CASRLGPGLYNEQFF.

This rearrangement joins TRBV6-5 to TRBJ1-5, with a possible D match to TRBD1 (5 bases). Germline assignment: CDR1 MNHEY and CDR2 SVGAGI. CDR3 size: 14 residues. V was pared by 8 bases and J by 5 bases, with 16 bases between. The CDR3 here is CASVRFWGDQPQHF. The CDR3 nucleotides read TGTGCCAGCGTCCGGTTCTGGGGGGATCAGCCCCAGCATTTT.

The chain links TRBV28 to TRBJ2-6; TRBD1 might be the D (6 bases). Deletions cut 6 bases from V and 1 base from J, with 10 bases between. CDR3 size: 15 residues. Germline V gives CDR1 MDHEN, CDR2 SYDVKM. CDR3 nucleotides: TGTGCCAGCAGAAAAGGACAGTCTGGGGCCAACGTCCTGACTTTC. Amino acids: CASRKGQSGANVLTF.

The DNA for the CDR3 is TGTGCCAGCAGCTCGAGGGCGGGAACTCAAGAGACCCAGTACTTC. Protein: CASSSRAGTQETQYF. The chain links TRBV7-2 to TRBJ2-5; D might be TRBD2 (6 bases). Germline CDR1 reads SGHTA; CDR2 reads FQGNSA. The CDR3 contains 15 residues. Trimming removed 4 bases at V and 2 bases at J, with 14 bases between.

The CDR3 DNA reads TGTGCCAGCAGCGGAGAACTAGCGGTCTACAATGAGCAGTTCTTC. Amino acid sequence: CASSGELAVYNEQFF. The chain combines TRBV2 with TRBJ2-1, with 8 positions matching TRBD2. Germline V lookup: CDR1 SNHLY, CDR2 FYNNEI. The CDR3 spans 15 residues. Trimming cost V 6 bases and J 3 bases; bases outside gene matches: 7.

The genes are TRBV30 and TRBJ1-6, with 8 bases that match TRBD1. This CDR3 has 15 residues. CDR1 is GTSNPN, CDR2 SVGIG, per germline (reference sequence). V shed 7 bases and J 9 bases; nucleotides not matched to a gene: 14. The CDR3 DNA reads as TGTGCCTCCAGAGGGGCGGGACAGGCTATTTCACCCCTCCACTTT. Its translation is CASRGAGQAISPLHF.

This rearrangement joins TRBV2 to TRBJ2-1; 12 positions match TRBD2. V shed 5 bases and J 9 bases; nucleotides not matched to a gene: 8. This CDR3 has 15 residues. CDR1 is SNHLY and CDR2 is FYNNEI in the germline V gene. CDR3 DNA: TGTGCCAGCAGTCAACTAGCGGGAGGTATGTTTGAGCAGTTCTTC. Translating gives CASSQLAGGMFEQFF.

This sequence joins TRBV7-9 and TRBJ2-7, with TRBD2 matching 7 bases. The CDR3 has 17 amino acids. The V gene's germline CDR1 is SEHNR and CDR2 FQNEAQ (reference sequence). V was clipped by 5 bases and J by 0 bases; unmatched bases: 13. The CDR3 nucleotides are TGTGCCAGCAGCCCCTTATTGCGGGGGACTGGCTCCTACGAGCAGTACTTC. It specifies CASSPLLRGTGSYEQYF.